This entry lists 25 T cell receptor beta chains sequenced from one sample in a study of regulatory dendritic cells for organ transplantation. Only in-frame clones appear in the TCRdb table, and some are missing; sequencing was by immunoSEQ multiplex PCR. Here the sample spans under 40,000 clones, about nine tenths being singletons. Sample: naive CD8+ T cells from blood. Noted subset: CD45RA+ naive T cells. The receptors here all came from a human donor in good health.

The rearrangement links TRBV28 to TRBJ2-1; 9 bases line up with TRBD2. CDR1 MDHEN and CDR2 SYDVKM come from the germline V gene. CDR3 length equals 14 residues. The CDR3, as DNA: TGTGCTATACTAGCGGGTGGCTCCTACAATGAGCAGTTCTTC. It encodes CAILAGGSYNEQFF.

The V call is TRBV29-1, the J call TRBJ2-7, with 9 bases fitting TRBD1. Germline V gene data show CDR1 as SQVTM and CDR2 as ANQGSEA. The CDR3 runs to 16 residues. The trim removed 8 bases at V and 3 bases at J, leaving 17 bases unmatched. CDR3 in amino acids: CSLATHPGQGLYEQYF. The CDR3 nucleotides read TGCAGCCTCGCTACCCACCCGGGACAGGGCCTCTACGAGCAGTACTTC.

The chain is built from TRBV9 and TRBJ2-3; the D is unclear. CDR1 and CDR2 from the germline V gene are SGDLS and YYNGEE. V lost 0 bases and J 0 bases, leaving 11 bases between the germline ends. The CDR3 covers 16 residues. CDR3 residues: CASSVGVATSTDTQYF. The CDR3 coding sequence is TGTGCCAGCAGCGTAGGTGTAGCCACTAGCACAGATACGCAGTATTTT.

In this sample, this clone turned up once. This chain links TRBV9 with TRBJ2-1, with TRBD2 as a possible D gene (7 bases). V lost 0 bases, J lost 5 bases, and 12 bases lay in between. Germline CDR1 and CDR2: SGDLS and YYNGEE. The CDR3 is 15 amino acids. CDR3 sequence reads: CASSVGGGLDNEQFF. The CDR3 DNA reads as TGTGCCAGCAGCGTAGGCGGGGGCCTAGACAATGAGCAGTTCTTC.

This clone was picked up one time. The chain links TRBV27 to TRBJ2-1; a possible D gene is TRBD2 (6 bases). The V gene lost 4 bases and the J gene lost 7 bases, with 11 bases spanning the gap. In germline, CDR1 is MNHEY, CDR2 SMNVEV (reference sequence). The CDR3 is made up of 13 amino acids. The CDR3 nucleotides are TGTGCCAGCAGTTGGGCCCGGGGGAATGAGCAGTTCTTC. Protein sequence: CASSWARGNEQFF.

J is TRBJ1-1 and V is TRBV7-9; no definite D call. With 5 bases removed from V and 0 bases from J, the gap between germline ends came to 19 bases. CDR1 is SEHNR, CDR2 FQNEAQ, per germline (reference sequence). The CDR3 runs to 17 residues. The CDR3 DNA reads as TGTGCCAGCAGCCCGAGCGCCGGTTACCTAATGAACACTGAAGCTTTCTTT. Translating gives CASSPSAGYLMNTEAFF.

The chain joins TRBV7-2 to TRBJ2-5, with a tentative D call TRBD2 (6 bases). Trimming removed 3 bases at V and 5 bases at J, with 19 bases between. The CDR3 is made up of 16 amino acids. Germline lookup yields CDR1 SGHTA and CDR2 FQGNSA. DNA for the CDR3: TGTGCCAGCAGCTTGGTGGGACTCCAGCGTCACGAGACCCAGTACTTC. Protein: CASSLVGLQRHETQYF.

The chain is built from TRBV19 and TRBJ1-2, with 12 bases that match TRBD1. The CDR3 covers 15 residues. The V and J ends lost 6 bases and 8 bases, in that order; junction bases with no gene match: 10. Germline V gene lookup returns CDR1 LNHDA and CDR2 SQIVND (reference sequence). The CDR3 DNA follows: TGTGCCAGTAGAATCCCGGGACAGGGGGCTGGGGGCTACACCTTC. Protein: CASRIPGQGAGGYTF.

In nucleotides, the CDR3 is TGTGCCAGCAGCTTATACGGGGCAGATACGCAGTATTTT. Amino acid sequence: CASSLYGADTQYF. The V and J genes are TRBV7-3 and TRBJ2-3; possible D gene TRBD2, 5 bases. The CDR3 has 13 residues. CDR1 is SGHTA, CDR2 FQGTGA, per germline. V was pared by 2 bases and J by 4 bases, with 7 bases between.

The CDR3 is CASSDGYEQYF. The DNA for the CDR3 is TGCGCCAGCAGTGATGGGTACGAGCAGTACTTC. J is TRBJ2-7 and V is TRBV10-1; no clear D gene. This CDR3 is 11 amino acids long. The V gene's germline CDR1 is WNHNN and CDR2 SYGVQD (reference sequence). V dropped 3 bases and J dropped 4 bases, with 4 bases sitting between them.

This chain joins TRBV2 and TRBJ2-3; 7 bases fit TRBD1. Germline lookup yields CDR1 SNHLY and CDR2 FYNNEI. Unmatched junction bases numbered 10, after V lost 8 bases and J lost 2 bases. CDR3 length: 15 amino acids. CDR3 loop: CASRTPGTVTDTQYF. Here the CDR3 DNA reads TGTGCCAGCCGCACCCCCGGGACAGTCACAGATACGCAGTATTTT.

This clone was recorded only once. J is TRBJ1-2 and V is TRBV4-1; D remains ambiguous. The CDR3 extends over 12 amino acids. The germline V and J ends were trimmed by 1 base and 14 bases, with 14 bases remaining between them. From germline, CDR1 is MGHRA and CDR2 YSYEKL. The CDR3, as DNA: TGCGCCAGCAGCCAAGGTCAGAAGGGTGGGACCTTC. Translated, it gives CASSQGQKGGTF.

The rearrangement links TRBV7-6 to TRBJ2-1; 7 nucleotides agree with TRBD1. Germline V CDR1 and CDR2: SGHVS, FNYEAQ. V was pared by 2 bases and J by 7 bases, with 5 bases of the junction left unmatched. The CDR3 spans 14 residues. For the CDR3, the DNA is TGTGCCAGCAGCTTAAGGGGACAGATTAATGAGCAGTTCTTC. This codes for CASSLRGQINEQFF.

The count of this clone is one. The chain uses TRBV18 and TRBJ2-1; possible D gene TRBD2, 6 bases. Per the germline V gene, CDR1 is KGHSH and CDR2 is LQKENI. CDR3 length: 17 residues. Between the trimmed V and J ends, which lost 4 bases and 7 bases, there was a span of 23 bases. The CDR3 loop is CASSRNPDGRGVNEQFF. DNA of the CDR3: TGTGCCAGCTCACGGAATCCGGATGGGCGGGGAGTAAATGAGCAGTTCTTC.

This rearrangement joins TRBV6-5 to TRBJ1-1; 9 positions match TRBD1. V gave up 6 bases and J gave up 5 bases; unmatched junction bases: 7. The CDR3 contains 14 residues. CDR1 is MNHEY, CDR2 SVGAGI, per germline. The chain's CDR3 is CASRPGQGTTEAFF. In DNA, the CDR3 is TGTGCCAGCAGGCCCGGACAGGGGACGACTGAAGCTTTCTTT.

The CDR3: CASSPAGGDSYGYTF. The CDR3 nucleotides read TGTGCCAGCAGCCCGGCAGGGGGCGACTCCTATGGCTACACCTTC. The genes are TRBV5-4 and TRBJ1-2; 8 bases map to TRBD1. Unmatched junction bases numbered 9, after V lost 4 bases and J lost 4 bases. Per germline, CDR1 SGHNT and CDR2 YYREEE (reference sequence). The CDR3 runs to 15 residues.

J is TRBJ2-7 and V is TRBV4-3; TRBD2 is a possible D gene (5 bases). The V and J ends lost 4 bases and 7 bases respectively, with 20 bases between them. Germline CDR1 and CDR2: LGHNA and YSLEER. CDR3 length equals 15 residues. This CDR3 reads CASSPDYLSSKEQYF. CDR3 in DNA: TGCGCCAGCAGCCCCGACTACCTTTCGTCAAAAGAGCAGTACTTC.

The chain is built from TRBV27 and TRBJ2-3; D remains ambiguous. Germline CDR1 is MNHEY and CDR2 is SMNVEV (reference sequence). V lost 0 bases and J 2 bases, leaving 3 bases between the germline ends. The CDR3 extends over 13 amino acids. The CDR3, as DNA: TGTGCCAGCAGTTTATCGGTCACAGATACGCAGTATTTT. It codes for CASSLSVTDTQYF.

The chain links TRBV2 to TRBJ2-3; a weak D match, TRBD1 (6 bases). Trimming took off 6 bases at V and 1 base at J, with 8 bases between the two ends. This CDR3 comprises 13 residues. Germline CDR1 SNHLY, CDR2 FYNNEI. The CDR3 loop reads CASRKGGTDTQYF. The CDR3 nucleotides read TGTGCCAGCAGGAAGGGGGGCACAGATACGCAGTATTTT.

V usage is TRBV10-3 and J usage is TRBJ1-2; D gene uncertain. Trimming took off 2 bases at V and 5 bases at J, with 18 bases between the two ends. Looked up from germline, CDR1 is ENHRY and CDR2 is SYGVKD. This CDR3 region has 16 residues. The CDR3 sequence is CAISENEDLGIYGYTF. CDR3 nucleotides: TGTGCCATCAGTGAGAATGAAGACCTTGGGATTTATGGCTACACCTTC.

V gene TRBV5-6 combines with J gene TRBJ2-5; the match to TRBD2 covers 9 bases. Trimming cost V 0 bases and J 5 bases; bases outside gene matches: 5. The CDR3 is made up of 15 amino acids. Germline CDR1 SGHDT, CDR2 YYEEEE. The CDR3 nucleotides read TGTGCCAGCAGCTTGGAATGGACTAGCGACGAGACCCAGTACTTC. Protein: CASSLEWTSDETQYF.

The V and J genes are TRBV4-1 and TRBJ2-7; 12 bases agree with TRBD1. Germline loops: CDR1 MGHRA, CDR2 YSYEKL. The junction had 11 bases not matched to a gene; V was cut back by 4 bases and J by 1 base. The CDR3 sequence is 18 residues long. The CDR3 sequence is CASSPTGGTGGLSYEQYF. CDR3 nucleotides: TGCGCCAGCAGCCCGACCGGGGGGACAGGGGGCCTTTCCTACGAGCAGTACTTC.

This rearrangement joins TRBV11-3 to TRBJ1-1; possibly TRBD1 for D (5 bases). The CDR3 covers 14 residues. V gave up 4 bases and J gave up 6 bases, with 15 bases separating them. Germline CDR1 and CDR2: SGHNT and YENEEA. Here the CDR3 DNA reads TGTGCCAGCAGCTCCGGGGGAGGGGCGTCTGAAGCTTTCTTT. Protein sequence: CASSSGGGASEAFF.

The chain links TRBV27 to TRBJ1-1; D is possibly TRBD1 (5 bases). The germline CDR1 and CDR2 sequences are MNHEY and SMNVEV (reference sequence). CDR3 size: 14 residues. Trimming pared 5 bases from V and 5 bases from J, leaving 15 bases between. CDR3 in amino acids: CASSVATEGTEAFF. For the CDR3, the DNA is TGTGCCAGCAGTGTCGCGACAGAGGGGACTGAAGCTTTCTTT.

The J gene is TRBJ2-7, the V gene TRBV2; a possible D gene is TRBD1 (6 bases). CDR1 is SNHLY and CDR2 is FYNNEI in the germline V gene. This CDR3 contains 13 residues. The V gene lost 4 bases and the J gene lost 5 bases, with 12 bases spanning the gap. Here the CDR3 DNA reads TGTGCCAGCAGTGCTAACAGGGTTAACGAGCAGTACTTC. As protein: CASSANRVNEQYF.